One and the same sample provided the 14 T cell receptor beta chains below, sequenced in a study of blood T cell repertoires in COVID-19. TCRdb's table, derived via immunoSEQ multiplex PCR, lists solely in-frame clones and lacks some. The sample carries 350,000 to 500,000 clones, 70% to 90% recorded once. Sequencing used PBMCs or T cells enriched from blood (not recorded which). These TCRs come from a woman under 30 who had been exposed to COVID-19.

The V gene is TRBV24-1, the J gene TRBJ2-7, with a possible D match to TRBD2 (5 bases). CDR3 length equals 14 residues. Trimming removed 3 bases from V and 2 bases from J, with 10 bases in between. CDR1 and CDR2 (germline): KGHDR, SFDVKD. CDR3 loop: CATSDIHGTYEQYF. CDR3 sequence (DNA): TGTGCCACCAGTGATATTCACGGGACCTACGAGCAGTACTTC.

This chain joins TRBV7-9 and TRBJ2-7, with 7 nucleotides matching TRBD2. With V trimmed by 0 bases and J by 2 bases, 4 bases remained unmatched. Germline V gives CDR1 SEHNR, CDR2 FQNEAQ (reference sequence). The CDR3 covers 15 residues. The DNA of the CDR3 is TGTGCCAGCAGCTTAGCAGGCGGGAGAGCCTACGAGCAGTACTTC. Its protein is CASSLAGGRAYEQYF.

The chain has TRBV29-1 and TRBJ2-5; 9 bases are shared with TRBD1. Germline V gives CDR1 SQVTM, CDR2 ANQGSEA. The ends lost 6 bases at V and 4 bases at J; junction bases unmatched: 6. The CDR3 runs 13 residues. For the CDR3, the DNA is TGCAGCGTACTACAGGGGGCGGGAGAGACCCAGTACTTC. It codes for CSVLQGAGETQYF.

This rearrangement joins TRBV9 to TRBJ1-4, with D possibly TRBD1 on 5 matching bases. The CDR3 sequence is 13 residues long. CDR1 is SGDLS and CDR2 is YYNGEE in the germline V gene. Trimming stripped 4 bases from V and 8 bases from J, with 12 bases between. The CDR3 here is CASSRKGQEKLFF. The CDR3 DNA reads TGTGCCAGCAGCCGAAAGGGGCAAGAAAAACTGTTTTTT.

The V and J genes are TRBV28 and TRBJ1-5; no clear D. This CDR3 is 12 amino acids long. CDR1 is MDHEN and CDR2 is SYDVKM in the germline V gene. With 2 bases removed from V and 6 bases from J, the gap between germline ends came to 5 bases. This CDR3 reads CASSLPGQPQHF. CDR3 nucleotides: TGTGCCAGCAGTTTACCGGGTCAGCCCCAGCATTTT.

The V call is TRBV6-5, the J call TRBJ1-1, with TRBD1 as a possible D gene (5 bases). Trimming left V 0 bases short and J 4 bases short, with 12 bases between. Germline V gene data show CDR1 as MNHEY and CDR2 as SVGAGI. The CDR3 sequence is 15 residues long. The CDR3 DNA is TGTGCCAGCAGTTACTCGATCCCGGGGGTCACTGAAGCTTTCTTT. Protein sequence: CASSYSIPGVTEAFF.

The chain recombines TRBV10-3 with TRBJ1-3; 10 nucleotides line up with TRBD1. Germline CDR1 ENHRY, CDR2 SYGVKD. The CDR3 is 18 residues long. V shed 4 bases, J shed 1 base, and the junction held 10 bases outside the gene matches. The CDR3 DNA reads as TGTGCCATCAGTGCCCTCGCGGGGACAGGGGCTTCTGGAAACACCATATATTTT. Encoded protein: CAISALAGTGASGNTIYF.

This chain uses TRBV18 with TRBJ1-1; D is unclear. V was cut by 3 bases and J by 4 bases, with 15 bases left in between. CDR3 length: 15 amino acids. Germline V gives CDR1 KGHSH, CDR2 LQKENI. Here the CDR3 DNA reads TGTGCCAGCTCACCTACGGCAGGATCGACCACTGAAGCTTTCTTT. Amino acid sequence: CASSPTAGSTTEAFF. The whole variable domain, filled in from reference TRBV18 and TRBJ1-1, reads NAGVMQNPRHLVRRRGQEARLRCSPMKGHSHVYWYRQLPEEGLKFMVYLQKENIIDESGMPKERFSAEFPKEGPSILRIQQVVRGDSAAYFCASSPTAGSTTEAFFGQGTRLTVV.

The CDR3 region is CASSVGPPGANYGYTF. The CDR3 DNA follows: TGTGCCAGCAGCGTCGGACCTCCAGGGGCTAACTATGGCTACACCTTC. The chain has TRBV9 and TRBJ1-2; tentative D call: TRBD1 (6 bases). Germline assignment: CDR1 SGDLS and CDR2 YYNGEE. Deletions cut 2 bases from V and 0 bases from J, with 14 bases between. The CDR3 has 16 residues.

This chain joins TRBV19 and TRBJ1-4, with D possibly matching TRBD1 (5 bases). CDR1 is LNHDA, CDR2 SQIVND, per germline (reference sequence). The CDR3 is 16 amino acids. Between the trimmed V and J ends, which lost 5 bases and 1 base, there was a span of 14 bases. The CDR3 protein is CASSFYLGLTNEKLFF. The CDR3 DNA reads TGTGCCAGTAGTTTTTATTTGGGACTAACTAATGAAAAACTGTTTTTT.

The rearrangement joins TRBV9 to TRBJ2-1, with D maybe TRBD2 (7 bases). V gave up 4 bases and J gave up 8 bases, with 25 bases separating them. This CDR3 contains 17 residues. Per the germline V gene, CDR1 is SGDLS and CDR2 is YYNGEE. The CDR3 loop is CASSPPLGGLSVDEQFF. Here the CDR3 DNA reads TGTGCCAGCAGCCCGCCTCTGGGGGGGCTTTCGGTCGATGAGCAGTTCTTC. The entire variable domain, with the rest obtained from reference TRBV9 and TRBJ2-1, is as follows: DSGVTQTPKHLITATGQRVTLRCSPRSGDLSVYWYQQSLDQGLQFLIQYYNGEERAKGNILERFSAQQFPDLHSELNLSSLELGDSALYFCASSPPLGGLSVDEQFFGPGTRLTVL.

V gene TRBV12-3 or TRBV12-4 combines with J gene TRBJ1-2; no clear D gene. This CDR3 contains 12 residues. Trimming shortened V by 6 bases and J by 5 bases, and 10 bases separated the two germline ends. The CDR3 region is CASSPTSYGYTF. CDR3 nucleotides: TGTGCCAGCAGCCCAACAAGTTATGGCTACACCTTC.

The chain carries TRBV28 and TRBJ2-7, with 13 bases that match TRBD2. V gave up 9 bases and J gave up 2 bases; unmatched junction bases: 1. This CDR3 contains 13 residues. CDR1 is MDHEN and CDR2 is SYDVKM in the germline V gene. CDR3 region: CASGLAGAYEQYF. The CDR3 region has the DNA TGTGCCAGTGGACTAGCGGGAGCCTACGAGCAGTACTTC.

The chain carries TRBV28 and TRBJ2-4, with a tentative D call TRBD1 (7 bases). This CDR3 comprises 15 residues. Trimming pared 2 bases from V and 6 bases from J, leaving 14 bases between. In germline, CDR1 is MDHEN, CDR2 SYDVKM. The CDR3 DNA reads TGTGCCAGCAGTTTACAGAACAGGGGAGGAAACATTCAGTACTTC. Translated, it gives CASSLQNRGGNIQYF. The full variable domain, its missing parts supplied by reference TRBV28 and TRBJ2-4, is DVKVTQSSRYLVKRTGEKVFLECVQDMDHENMFWYRQDPGLGLRLIYFSYDVKMKEKGDIPEGYSVSREKKERFSLILESASTNQTSMYLCASSLQNRGGNIQYFGAGTRLSVL.